This TCR beta chain was sequenced in a study of blood T cells in healthy people across ages. Overall study findings and caveats: The study regarded diversity estimates from one million T cells as underestimates. Greater diversity and more naive CD4+ cells were seen in long-lived donors than in aged donors.

Sample donors were healthy Caucasian individuals that came from Russia, aged roughly 6 to 100. Combining a sample-barcoded 5' primer with a J-beta primer mix, a second PCR ran for roughly 7 to 11 cycles. TCRdb re-called the 5' RACE reads through MiXCR, storing one row per CDR3 protein. The sample records roughly 1.6 million distinct CDR3 sequences, roughly 32% being singletons. A remark on this clonotype: Its antigen is unidentified.

The sequenced material came from blood. The TCR sequence derives from a woman between 25 and 40 years old in good health.

CDR3 DNA: TGTGCCAGCAGCTACCGGGACAGGAGAGATGAAAAACTGTTTTTT. Protein: CASSYRDRRDEKLFF. V usage is TRBV6-6 and J usage is TRBJ1-4; 8 bases fit TRBD1. This CDR3 comprises 15 residues. Germline V gene sequence: CDR1 MNHNY, CDR2 SVGAGI (reference sequence). Losses at the gene ends were 6 bases for V and 6 bases for J; bases not matched to a gene: 9.